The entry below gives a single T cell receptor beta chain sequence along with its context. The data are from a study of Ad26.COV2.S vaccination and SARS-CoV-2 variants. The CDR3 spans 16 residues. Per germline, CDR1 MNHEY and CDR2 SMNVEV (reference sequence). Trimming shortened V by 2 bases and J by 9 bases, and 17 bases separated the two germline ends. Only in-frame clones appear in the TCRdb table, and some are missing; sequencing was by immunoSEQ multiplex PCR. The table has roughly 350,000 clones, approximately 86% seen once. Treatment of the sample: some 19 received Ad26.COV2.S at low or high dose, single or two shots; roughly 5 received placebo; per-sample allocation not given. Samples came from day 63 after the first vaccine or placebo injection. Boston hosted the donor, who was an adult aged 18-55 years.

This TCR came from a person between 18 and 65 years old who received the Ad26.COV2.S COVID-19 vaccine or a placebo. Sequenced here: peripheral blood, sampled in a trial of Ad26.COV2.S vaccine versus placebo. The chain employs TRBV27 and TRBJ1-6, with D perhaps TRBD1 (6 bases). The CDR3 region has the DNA TGTGCCAGCAGTTTAAGGAGCCAGGGGTCGTCTTCACCCCTCCACTTT. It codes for CASSLRSQGSSSPLHF.